This TCR beta chain originates from a study of shared clonotypes between healthy human individuals. This table comes from immunoSEQ multiplex PCR, and its TCRdb copy is limited to in-frame clones, with some not included. The sample lists approximately 1.5 million clones; 98% were seen once. Germline loops: CDR1 MDHEN, CDR2 SYDVKM. With 5 bases removed from V and 4 bases from J, the gap between germline ends came to 8 bases. The CDR3 has 12 amino acids. The sequencing sample was made of naive CD4+ T cells sorted from blood. Subset of the sample: CD45RA+ positively selected. The source is a man aged 25 to 40 in good health. The V and J genes are TRBV28 and TRBJ1-2; D not certain. CDR3: CASSPDFYGYTF. The CDR3 DNA sequence: TGTGCCAGCAGTCCCGACTTCTATGGCTACACCTTC.